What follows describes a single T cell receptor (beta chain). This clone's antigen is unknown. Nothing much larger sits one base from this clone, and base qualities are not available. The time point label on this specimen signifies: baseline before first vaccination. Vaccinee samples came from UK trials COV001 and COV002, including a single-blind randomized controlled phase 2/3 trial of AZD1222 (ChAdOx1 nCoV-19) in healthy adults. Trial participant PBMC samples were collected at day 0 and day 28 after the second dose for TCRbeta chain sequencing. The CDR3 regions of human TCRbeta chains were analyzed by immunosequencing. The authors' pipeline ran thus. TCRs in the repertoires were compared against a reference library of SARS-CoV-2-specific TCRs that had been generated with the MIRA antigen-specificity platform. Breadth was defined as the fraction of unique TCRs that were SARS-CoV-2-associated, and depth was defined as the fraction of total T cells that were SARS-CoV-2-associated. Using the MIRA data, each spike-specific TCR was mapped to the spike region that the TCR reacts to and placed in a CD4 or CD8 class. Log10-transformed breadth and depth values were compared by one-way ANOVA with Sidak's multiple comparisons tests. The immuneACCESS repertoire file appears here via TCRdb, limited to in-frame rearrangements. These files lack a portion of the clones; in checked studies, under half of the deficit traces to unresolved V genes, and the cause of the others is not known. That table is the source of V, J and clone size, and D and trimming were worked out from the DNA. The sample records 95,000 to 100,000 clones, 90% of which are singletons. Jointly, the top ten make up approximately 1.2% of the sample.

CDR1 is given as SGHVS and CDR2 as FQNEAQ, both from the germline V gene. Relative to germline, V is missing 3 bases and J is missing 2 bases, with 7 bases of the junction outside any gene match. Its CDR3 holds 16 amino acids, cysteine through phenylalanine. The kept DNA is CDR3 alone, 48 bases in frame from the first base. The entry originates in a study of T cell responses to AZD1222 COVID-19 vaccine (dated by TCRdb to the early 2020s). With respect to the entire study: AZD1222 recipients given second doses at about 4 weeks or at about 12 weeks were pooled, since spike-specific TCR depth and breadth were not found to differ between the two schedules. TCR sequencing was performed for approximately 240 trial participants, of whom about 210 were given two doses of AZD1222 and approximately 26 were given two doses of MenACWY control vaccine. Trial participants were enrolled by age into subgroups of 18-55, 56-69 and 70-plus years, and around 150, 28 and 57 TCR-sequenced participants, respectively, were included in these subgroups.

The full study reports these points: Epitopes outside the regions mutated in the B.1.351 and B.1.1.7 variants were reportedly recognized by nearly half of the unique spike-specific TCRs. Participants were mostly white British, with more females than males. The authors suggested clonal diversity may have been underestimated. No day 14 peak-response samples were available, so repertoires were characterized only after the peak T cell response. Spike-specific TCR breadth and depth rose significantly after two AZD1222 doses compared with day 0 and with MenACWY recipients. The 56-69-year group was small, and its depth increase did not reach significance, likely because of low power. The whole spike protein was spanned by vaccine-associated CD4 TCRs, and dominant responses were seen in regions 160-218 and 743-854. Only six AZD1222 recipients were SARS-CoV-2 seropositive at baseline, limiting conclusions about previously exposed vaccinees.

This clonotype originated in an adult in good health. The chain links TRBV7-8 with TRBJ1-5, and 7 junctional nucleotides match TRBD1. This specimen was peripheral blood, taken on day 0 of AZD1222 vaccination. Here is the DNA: TGTGCCAGCAGCTTCAGCACAGGGGTCGGCAATCAGCCCCAGCATTTT. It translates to CASSFSTGVGNQPQHF.